Below, 26 T cell receptor beta chains from the same sample are listed, as sequenced in a study of identical twins' blood T cells (dated by TCRdb to 2012 to 2014). Libraries were built with 5' RACE. For sequencing, an Illumina Genome Analyzer IIx was employed. TCRdb reprocessed the public reads (quality trimming at Q25 with fastp, clone calling with MiXCR) and kept in-frame beta chains. Rows merge per CDR3 protein into single entries with the most common DNA and genes. The sample table holds roughly 340,000 distinct CDR3 sequences, of which about 28% were seen once. 5.5% to 7% of the sample is in the top ten clones. The sample taken for sequencing was PBMCs. Source of these receptors: a woman aged 18 to 55 in good health.

This clonotype has more than one count but fewer than ten. V is TRBV11-2 and J is TRBJ2-3; perhaps TRBD1 as D (6 bases). V lost 1 base and J lost 3, with 11 bases in between. This CDR3 contains 15 residues. Germline V gives CDR1 SGHAT, CDR2 FQNNGV. CDR3 nucleotide sequence: TGTGCCAGCAGCTTAGGGGCAGGGGAGACAGATACGCAGTATTTT. This codes for CASSLGAGETDTQYF.

CDR3 sequence reads: CASSLTGGGFMKKLFF. CDR3 sequence (DNA): TGTGCCAGCAGCTTGACAGGGGGCGGTTTTATGAAAAAACTGTTTTTT. The J gene is TRBJ1-4, the V gene TRBV7-2, with TRBD1 matching 10 bases. This CDR3 spans 16 amino acids. CDR1 and CDR2 from the germline V gene are SGHTA and FQGNSA. J was trimmed by 9 bases and V by 3 bases; bases with no gene match: 10. Together with reference TRBV7-2 and TRBJ1-4, the CDR3 gives the full variable domain: GAGVSQSPSNKVTEKGKDVELRCDPISGHTALYWYRQSLGQGLEFLIYFQGNSAPDKSGLPSDRFSAERTGGSVSTLTIQRTQQEDSAVYLCASSLTGGGFMKKLFFGSGTQLSVL.

The chain uses TRBV19 and TRBJ2-1; no firm D call. With 3 bases removed from V and 10 bases from J, the gap between germline ends came to 19 bases. This CDR3 is built from 15 residues. Germline V CDR1 and CDR2: LNHDA, SQIVND (reference sequence). CDR3 sequence reads: CASSIPFGGVEEQFF. The CDR3 coding sequence is TGTGCCAGTAGTATCCCATTCGGTGGGGTAGAAGAGCAGTTCTTC.

The V call is TRBV6-2 or TRBV6-3, the J call TRBJ2-1; D is possibly TRBD1 (5 bases). This CDR3 is built from 12 residues. The ends were cut back, 9 bases at V and 2 bases at J, with 8 bases in the middle. Germline CDR1 is MNHEY and CDR2 is SVGEGT. CDR3 loop: CASTTAYNEQFF. DNA of the CDR3: TGTGCCAGTACGACAGCCTACAATGAGCAGTTCTTC.

This clonotype showed up just a few times. The chain has TRBV11-3 and TRBJ2-1; 9 bases are a match to TRBD2. This CDR3 is built from 16 residues. Trimming cost V 6 bases and J 7 bases; bases outside gene matches: 13. The germline gives CDR1 SGHNT, CDR2 YENEEA. The CDR3 nucleotides read TGTGCCAGCAGTCAGATAGCGGGAGCCCCCTTGAATGAGCAGTTCTTC. Its translation: CASSQIAGAPLNEQFF.

The chain carries TRBV20-1 and TRBJ1-5; the match to TRBD1 covers 7 bases. The ends lost 6 bases at V and 3 bases at J; junction bases unmatched: 8. There are 14 residues in the CDR3. The germline gives CDR1 DFQATT, CDR2 SNEGSKA (reference sequence). The CDR3 reads CSAYPTGSNQPQHF. For the CDR3, the DNA is TGCAGTGCCTATCCGACAGGGTCCAATCAGCCCCAGCATTTT.

The chain has TRBV27 and TRBJ2-1; D tentatively fits TRBD1 or TRBD2 (5 bases each). Germline-derived CDR1 and CDR2 are MNHEY and SMNVEV (reference sequence). CDR3 size: 14 residues. The V end lost 5 bases, the J end lost 9 bases, and 17 bases lay between the germline ends. CDR3 DNA sequence: TGTGCCAGCAGTCCGTCGAGAGGGCAGGGTGAGCAGTTCTTC. Protein product: CASSPSRGQGEQFF.

The genes are TRBV29-1 and TRBJ1-2; unclear D gene. The CDR3 is made up of 14 amino acids. V dropped 2 bases and J dropped 4 bases, with 14 bases sitting between them. Germline V gene sequence: CDR1 SQVTM, CDR2 ANQGSEA. The CDR3 reads CSVEFSGSLYGYTF. DNA of the CDR3: TGCAGCGTTGAATTTTCGGGATCCCTCTATGGCTACACCTTC.

The chain recombines TRBV11-2 with TRBJ2-3, with D uncertain. Germline CDR1 SGHAT, CDR2 FQNNGV. The V and J ends lost 5 bases and 6 bases respectively, with 12 bases between them. The CDR3 has 13 amino acids. The CDR3 region is CASSPRSGDTQYF. CDR3 nucleotide sequence: TGTGCCAGCAGCCCCCGTTCTGGGGATACGCAGTATTTT.

Ten or more counts support this clonotype. This CDR3 is CASSQSTATEAFF. CDR3 DNA sequence: TGTGCCAGCAGCCAATCCACAGCGACTGAAGCTTTCTTT. This sequence joins TRBV16 and TRBJ1-1; D call uncertain. Per germline, CDR1 KGHSY and CDR2 FQNENV. The CDR3 covers 13 residues. V lost 0 bases and J 5 bases, leaving 7 bases between the germline ends.

For this clonotype: One junction end disagrees with the germline gene, perhaps due to a read error. The chain has TRBV12-3 or TRBV12-4 and TRBJ2-1, with TRBD1 matching 8 bases. This CDR3 region has 12 residues. CDR3 nucleotides: TGTGCCAGCAGTTTAGTCCCAGGGGGCGAGCTCTTC. It yields the protein CASSLVPGGELF.

V gene TRBV12-5 combines with J gene TRBJ2-1; D ambiguous. CDR1 LGHNT and CDR2 FRNRAP come from the germline V gene. The CDR3 spans 13 residues. Between the trimmed V and J ends, which lost 3 bases and 9 bases, there was a span of 12 bases. The CDR3 sequence is CASGFTRSVEQFF. Written as DNA, the CDR3 is TGTGCTAGTGGTTTTACGAGGTCCGTTGAGCAGTTCTTC. Drawing the rest from reference TRBV12-5 and TRBJ2-1, the complete variable domain is DARVTQTPRHKVTEMGQEVTMRCQPILGHNTVFWYRQTMMQGLELLAYFRNRAPLDDSGMPKDRFSAEMPDATLATLKIQPSEPRDSAVYFCASGFTRSVEQFFGPGTRLTVL.

Worth noting for this clonotype: The junction departs from the called germline gene at one end, perhaps through a read error. The chain employs TRBV19 and TRBJ1-2; no definite D call. The CDR3 covers 18 residues. Germline V gene sequence: CDR1 LNHDA, CDR2 SQIVND (reference sequence). The CDR3 DNA reads TGTGTCAGTAGTATAGATCAGCTCTGGTTCTCGACCTTTTATGGCTACACCTTC. It codes for CVSSIDQLWFSTFYGYTF. The full variable domain, in which reference TRBV19 and TRBJ1-2 provide the parts outside the CDR3, is DGGITQSPKYLFRKEGQNVTLSCEQNLNHDAMYWYRQDPGQGLRLIYYSQIVNDFQKGDIAEGYSVSREKKESFPLTVTSAQKNPTAFYLCVSSIDQLWFSTFYGYTFGSGTRLTVV.

This clonotype has a handful of counts. The chain combines TRBV25-1 with TRBJ2-2, with D hard to call. In germline, CDR1 is MGHDK, CDR2 SYGVNS. The CDR3 extends over 15 amino acids. V was trimmed by 1 base and J by 1 base, leaving 7 bases between them. CDR3 nucleotide sequence: TGTGCCAGCAGTGAATCTGGTGGGAACACCGGGGAGCTGTTTTTT. This encodes CASSESGGNTGELFF. The variable domain in full, completed from reference TRBV25-1 and TRBJ2-2, reads EADIYQTPRYLVIGTGKKITLECSQTMGHDKMYWYQQDPGMELHLIHYSYGVNSTEKGDLSSESTVSRIRTEHFPLTLESARPSHTSQYLCASSESGGNTGELFFGEGSRLTVL.

This chain links TRBV18 with TRBJ1-5; 7 bases are a match to TRBD1. Germline V gene lookup returns CDR1 KGHSH and CDR2 LQKENI. V lost 2 bases to trimming and J lost 5 bases; unmatched junction nucleotides: 15. The CDR3 is 18 amino acids. CDR3 coding DNA: TGTGCCAGCTCACCAAGTTGGCTTAGTAGACAGGGTTATCAGCCCCAGCATTTT. Translating it yields CASSPSWLSRQGYQPQHF.

Comments on this clonotype: A junction end diverges from the germline sequence, so it may reflect a read error. The chain joins TRBV7-2 to TRBJ2-3, with D possibly being TRBD1 (6 bases). CDR1 SGHTA and CDR2 FQGNSA come from the germline V gene. This CDR3 is 14 amino acids long. CDR3 loop: CAGRRPGASNTQYF. CDR3 coding DNA: TGTGCCGGCAGAAGACCAGGGGCGTCAAATACGCAGTATTTT.

The rearrangement links TRBV20-1 to TRBJ2-1; tentatively, D is TRBD2 (5 bases). The length of the CDR3 is 14 residues. Trimming pared 4 bases from V and 8 bases from J, leaving 18 bases between. Germline-derived CDR1 and CDR2 are DFQATT and SNEGSKA (reference sequence). CDR3 residues: CSAISFGARDEQFF. In DNA form, the CDR3 reads TGCAGTGCTATCAGTTTCGGCGCGCGGGATGAGCAGTTCTTC.

Details on this clonotype: This may come from a read error, since a much larger clone is one base off. The CDR3 DNA reads TGTACCAGCAGTTTAGAGGATACGCAGTATTTT. Amino acid sequence: CTSSLEDTQYF. The V and J genes are TRBV12-3 or TRBV12-4 and TRBJ2-3; D gene ambiguous. The CDR3 is 11 amino acids.

CDR3 region: CSASPRDRGMGQPQHF. In DNA, the CDR3 is TGCAGTGCTAGTCCGAGGGACAGGGGAATGGGTCAGCCCCAGCATTTT. This sequence joins TRBV20-1 and TRBJ1-5; 10 nucleotides line up with TRBD1. CDR1 is DFQATT, CDR2 SNEGSKA, per germline (reference sequence). V was clipped by 3 bases and J by 6 bases; unmatched bases: 11. The CDR3 spans 16 residues.

The chain carries TRBV6-6 and TRBJ1-5; D is ambiguous. CDR1 and CDR2 from the germline V gene are MNHNY and SVGAGI (reference sequence). Between the trimmed V and J ends, which lost 5 bases and 3 bases, there was a span of 5 bases. The length of the CDR3 is 12 residues. The DNA of the CDR3 is TGTGCCAGCAGTCGCCCCAATCAGCCCCAGCATTTT. The encoded protein is CASSRPNQPQHF.

V usage is TRBV5-6 and J usage is TRBJ1-5; no definite D call. The germline V gene encodes CDR1 SGHDT and CDR2 YYEEEE. Trimming stripped 3 bases from V and 7 bases from J, with 8 bases between. The length of the CDR3 is 12 residues. CDR3 protein: CASSSTDQPQHF. In nucleotides, the CDR3 is TGTGCCAGCAGCTCCACGGACCAGCCCCAGCATTTT. Using reference TRBV5-6 and TRBJ1-5 for the parts outside the CDR3, the full variable domain is DAGVTQSPTHLIKTRGQQVTLRCSPKSGHDTVSWYQQALGQGPQFIFQYYEEEERQRGNFPDRFSGHQFPNYSSELNVNALLLGDSALYLCASSSTDQPQHFGDGTRLSIL.

The chain couples TRBV5-1 to TRBJ2-3, with D perhaps TRBD2 (6 bases). The CDR3 has 15 amino acids. Trimming stripped 0 bases from V and 4 bases from J, with 12 bases between. Germline values: CDR1 SGHRS, CDR2 YFSETQ. Written as DNA, the CDR3 is TGCGCCAGCAGCTTGGATACCGGGAGTGCAGATACGCAGTATTTT. Residues: CASSLDTGSADTQYF.

This clonotype appeared once. The V call is TRBV14, the J call TRBJ2-1; D gene unclear. Deletions cut 0 bases from V and 5 bases from J, with 5 bases between. Germline-derived CDR1 and CDR2 are SGHDN and FVKESK. The CDR3 loop spans 13 amino acids. Written as DNA, the CDR3 is TGTGCCAGCAGCCAAGATCTGCACAATGAGCAGTTCTTC. The encoded protein is CASSQDLHNEQFF.

The rearrangement uses TRBV15 and TRBJ2-3, with 11 bases lining up with TRBD2. V gave up 5 bases and J gave up 3 bases; unmatched junction bases: 4. The V gene's germline CDR1 is LNHNV and CDR2 YYDKDF (reference sequence). The CDR3 is made up of 15 amino acids. The CDR3 region is CATSQTSGETDTQYF. The CDR3 DNA is TGTGCCACCAGCCAGACTAGCGGGGAAACAGATACGCAGTATTTT. The full variable domain, completed using reference TRBV15 and TRBJ2-3, is DAMVIQNPRYQVTQFGKPVTLSCSQTLNHNVMYWYQQKSSQAPKLLFHYYDKDFNNEADTPDNFQSRRPNTSFCFLDIRSPGLGDTAMYLCATSQTSGETDTQYFGPGTRLTVL.

Worth noting for this clonotype: A much larger clone is a single base away; this may be a read error. V and J are TRBV6-5 and TRBJ1-1; D remains unclear. This CDR3 region has 15 residues. The ends were cut back, 2 bases at V and 4 bases at J, with 14 bases in the middle. Per germline, CDR1 MNHEY and CDR2 SVGAGI. This chain's CDR3 is CASSYGIGIGTEAFF. The CDR3 bases are TGTGCCAGCAGTTACGGGATAGGGATTGGCACTGAAGCTTTCTTT.

On this clonotype: One end of the junction does not line up with germline, which may come from a read error. CDR3 DNA sequence: TGCGTCAGCAGCCCCGGACAGGGACATGGCTACACCTTC. Protein sequence: CVSSPGQGHGYTF. The chain links TRBV5-1 to TRBJ1-2, with 8 nucleotides matching TRBD1. CDR3 length: 13 residues. Germline V gene sequence: CDR1 SGHRS, CDR2 YFSETQ.